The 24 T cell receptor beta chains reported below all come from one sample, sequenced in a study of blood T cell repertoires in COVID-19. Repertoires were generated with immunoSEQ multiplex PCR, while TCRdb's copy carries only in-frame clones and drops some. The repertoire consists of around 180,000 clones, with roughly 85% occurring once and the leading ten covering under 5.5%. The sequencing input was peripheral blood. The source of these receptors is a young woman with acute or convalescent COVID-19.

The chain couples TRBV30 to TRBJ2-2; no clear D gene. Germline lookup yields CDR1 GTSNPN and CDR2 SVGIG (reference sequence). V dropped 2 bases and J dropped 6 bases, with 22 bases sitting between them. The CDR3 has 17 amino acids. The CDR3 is CAWSSSAPPRGPGELFF. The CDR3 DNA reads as TGTGCCTGGAGTTCATCTGCCCCTCCTCGAGGCCCCGGGGAGCTGTTTTTT.

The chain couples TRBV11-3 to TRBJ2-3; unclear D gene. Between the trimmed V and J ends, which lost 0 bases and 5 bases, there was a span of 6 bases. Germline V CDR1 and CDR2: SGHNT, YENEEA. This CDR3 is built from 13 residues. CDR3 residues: CASSLDYGDTQYF. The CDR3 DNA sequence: TGTGCCAGCAGCTTAGATTACGGAGATACGCAGTATTTT. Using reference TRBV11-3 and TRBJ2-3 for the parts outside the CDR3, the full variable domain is EAGVVQSPRYKIIEKKQPVAFWCNPISGHNTLYWYLQNLGQGPELLIRYENEEAVDDSQLPKDRFSAERLKGVDSTLKIQPAELGDSAVYLCASSLDYGDTQYFGPGTRLTVL.

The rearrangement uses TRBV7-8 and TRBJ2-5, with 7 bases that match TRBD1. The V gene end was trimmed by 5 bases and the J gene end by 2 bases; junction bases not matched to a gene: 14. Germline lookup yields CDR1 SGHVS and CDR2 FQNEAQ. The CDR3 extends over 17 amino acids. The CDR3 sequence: CASSQGVSGRLQETQYF. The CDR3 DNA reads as TGTGCCAGCAGCCAGGGGGTGTCAGGGCGCCTACAAGAGACCCAGTACTTC.

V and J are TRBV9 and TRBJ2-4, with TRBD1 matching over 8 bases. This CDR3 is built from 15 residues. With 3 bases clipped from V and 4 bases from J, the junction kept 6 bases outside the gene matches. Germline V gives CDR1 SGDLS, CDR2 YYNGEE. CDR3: CASSGRGHGKNIQYF. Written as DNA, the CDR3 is TGTGCCAGCAGCGGCAGGGGGCATGGAAAAAACATTCAGTACTTC. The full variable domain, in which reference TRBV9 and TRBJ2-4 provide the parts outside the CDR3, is DSGVTQTPKHLITATGQRVTLRCSPRSGDLSVYWYQQSLDQGLQFLIQYYNGEERAKGNILERFSAQQFPDLHSELNLSSLELGDSALYFCASSGRGHGKNIQYFGAGTRLSVL.

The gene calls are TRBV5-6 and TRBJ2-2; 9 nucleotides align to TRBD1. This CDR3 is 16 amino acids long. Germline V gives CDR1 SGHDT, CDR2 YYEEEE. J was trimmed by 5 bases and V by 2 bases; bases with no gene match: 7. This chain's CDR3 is CASSLQGASLTGELFF. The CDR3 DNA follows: TGTGCCAGCAGCTTACAGGGGGCTTCTCTTACCGGGGAGCTGTTTTTT.

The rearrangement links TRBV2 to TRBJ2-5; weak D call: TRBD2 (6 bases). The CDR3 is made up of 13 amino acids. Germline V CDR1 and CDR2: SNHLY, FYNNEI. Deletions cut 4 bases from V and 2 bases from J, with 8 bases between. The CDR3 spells CASSAGVQETQYF. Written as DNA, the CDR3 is TGTGCCAGCAGTGCGGGGGTACAAGAGACCCAGTACTTC.

CDR3 protein: CASSQDLSRGAGLGRQNIQYF. The DNA of the CDR3 is TGTGCCAGCAGCCAAGATCTGTCTCGGGGGGCCGGCTTGGGTCGGCAAAACATTCAGTACTTC. The chain is built from TRBV4-2 and TRBJ2-4, with TRBD2 as a possible D gene (7 bases). The germline CDR1 and CDR2 sequences are LGHNA and YNFKEQ. Trimming removed 0 bases at V and 5 bases at J, with 29 bases between. The CDR3 consists of 21 residues.

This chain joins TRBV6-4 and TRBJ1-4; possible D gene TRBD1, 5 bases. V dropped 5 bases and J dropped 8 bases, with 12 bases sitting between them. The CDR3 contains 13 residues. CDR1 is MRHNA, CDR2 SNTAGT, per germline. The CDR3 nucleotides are TGTGCCAGCAGTTCAGGGATAGGGGAAAAACTGTTTTTT. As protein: CASSSGIGEKLFF.

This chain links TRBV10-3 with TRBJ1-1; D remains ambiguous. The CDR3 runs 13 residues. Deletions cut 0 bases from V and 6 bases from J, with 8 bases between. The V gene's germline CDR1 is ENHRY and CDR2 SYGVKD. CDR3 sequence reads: CAISESGFAEAFF. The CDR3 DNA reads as TGTGCCATCAGTGAGTCCGGTTTCGCTGAAGCTTTCTTT.

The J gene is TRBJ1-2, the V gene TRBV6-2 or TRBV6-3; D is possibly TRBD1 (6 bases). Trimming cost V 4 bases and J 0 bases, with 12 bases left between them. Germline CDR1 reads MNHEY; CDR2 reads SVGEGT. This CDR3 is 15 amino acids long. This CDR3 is CASSSQGQANYGYTF. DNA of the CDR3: TGTGCCAGCAGTTCCCAGGGGCAAGCTAACTATGGCTACACCTTC.

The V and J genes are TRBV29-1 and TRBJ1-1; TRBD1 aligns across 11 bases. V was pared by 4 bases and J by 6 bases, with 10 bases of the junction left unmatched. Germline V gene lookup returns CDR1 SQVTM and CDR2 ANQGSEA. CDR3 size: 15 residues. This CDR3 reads CSVAYMDRGLAEAFF. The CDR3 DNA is TGCAGCGTTGCTTATATGGACAGGGGGCTCGCTGAAGCTTTCTTT.

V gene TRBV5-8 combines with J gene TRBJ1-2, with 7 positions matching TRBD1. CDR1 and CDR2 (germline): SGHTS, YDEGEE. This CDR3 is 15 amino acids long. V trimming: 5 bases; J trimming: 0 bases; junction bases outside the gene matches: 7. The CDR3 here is CASRIGQAANYGYTF. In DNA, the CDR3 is TGTGCCAGCAGAATTGGACAGGCAGCTAACTATGGCTACACCTTC.

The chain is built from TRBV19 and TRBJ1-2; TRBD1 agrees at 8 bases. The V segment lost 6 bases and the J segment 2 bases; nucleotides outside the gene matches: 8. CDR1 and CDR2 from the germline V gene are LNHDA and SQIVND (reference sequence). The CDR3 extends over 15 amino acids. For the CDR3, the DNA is TGTGCCAGTAGCGCTGGGACAGGCGTAAACTATGGCTACACCTTC. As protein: CASSAGTGVNYGYTF.

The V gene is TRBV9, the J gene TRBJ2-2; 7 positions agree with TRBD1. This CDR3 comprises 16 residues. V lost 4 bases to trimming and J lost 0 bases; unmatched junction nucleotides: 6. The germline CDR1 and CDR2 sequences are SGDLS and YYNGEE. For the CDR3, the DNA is TGTGCCAGCAGCCTACAGGGACAGCCGAACACCGGGGAGCTGTTTTTT. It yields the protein CASSLQGQPNTGELFF.

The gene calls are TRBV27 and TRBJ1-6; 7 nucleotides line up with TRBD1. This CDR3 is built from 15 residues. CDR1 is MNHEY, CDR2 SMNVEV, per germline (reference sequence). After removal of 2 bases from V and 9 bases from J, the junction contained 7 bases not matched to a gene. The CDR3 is CASSLGPGGGSPLHF. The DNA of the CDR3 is TGTGCCAGCAGTTTAGGGCCAGGGGGAGGTTCACCCCTCCACTTT.

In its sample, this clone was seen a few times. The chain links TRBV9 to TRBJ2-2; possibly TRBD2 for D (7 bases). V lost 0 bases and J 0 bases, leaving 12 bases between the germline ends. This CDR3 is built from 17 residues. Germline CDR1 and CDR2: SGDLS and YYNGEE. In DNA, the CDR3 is TGTGCCAGCAGCGTAGAGGGGGGGTTATCGAACACCGGGGAGCTGTTTTTT. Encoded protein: CASSVEGGLSNTGELFF.

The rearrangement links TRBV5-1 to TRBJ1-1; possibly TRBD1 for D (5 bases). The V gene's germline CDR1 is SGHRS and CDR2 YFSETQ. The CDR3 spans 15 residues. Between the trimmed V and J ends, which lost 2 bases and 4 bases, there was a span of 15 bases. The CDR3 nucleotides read TGCGCCAGCAGCTTAGCCCAGGGTGGCGGCACTGAAGCTTTCTTT. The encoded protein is CASSLAQGGGTEAFF.

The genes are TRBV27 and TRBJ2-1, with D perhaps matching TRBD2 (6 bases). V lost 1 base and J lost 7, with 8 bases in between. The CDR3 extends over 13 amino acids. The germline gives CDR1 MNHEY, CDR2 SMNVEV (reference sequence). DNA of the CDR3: TGTGCCAGCAGTTTATATGGGACTAATGAGCAGTTCTTC. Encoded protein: CASSLYGTNEQFF.

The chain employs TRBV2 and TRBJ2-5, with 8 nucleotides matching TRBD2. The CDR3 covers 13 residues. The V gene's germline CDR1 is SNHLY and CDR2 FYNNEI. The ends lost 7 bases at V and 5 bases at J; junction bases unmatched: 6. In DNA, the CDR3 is TGTGCCAGCACCGGGGGGGTCTGGGAGACCCAGTACTTC. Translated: CASTGGVWETQYF.

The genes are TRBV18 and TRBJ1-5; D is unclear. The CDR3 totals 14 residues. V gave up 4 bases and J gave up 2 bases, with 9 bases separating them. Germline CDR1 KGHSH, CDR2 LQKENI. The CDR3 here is CASSLGSGNQPQHF. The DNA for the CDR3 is TGTGCCAGCTCACTCGGGTCGGGCAATCAGCCCCAGCATTTT. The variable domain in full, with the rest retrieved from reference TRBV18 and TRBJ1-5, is NAGVMQNPRHLVRRRGQEARLRCSPMKGHSHVYWYRQLPEEGLKFMVYLQKENIIDESGMPKERFSAEFPKEGPSILRIQQVVRGDSAAYFCASSLGSGNQPQHFGDGTRLSIL.

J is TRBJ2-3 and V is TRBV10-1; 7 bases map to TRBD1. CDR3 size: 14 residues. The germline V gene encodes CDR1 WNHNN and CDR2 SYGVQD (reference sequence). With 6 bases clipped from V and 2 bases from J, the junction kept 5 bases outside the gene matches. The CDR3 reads CASRGDRSTDTQYF. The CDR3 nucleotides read TGCGCCAGCAGGGGGGACAGATCCACAGATACGCAGTATTTT.

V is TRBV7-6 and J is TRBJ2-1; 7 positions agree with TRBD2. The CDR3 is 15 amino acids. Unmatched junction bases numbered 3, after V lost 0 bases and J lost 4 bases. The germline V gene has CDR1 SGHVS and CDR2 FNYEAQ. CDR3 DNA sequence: TGTGCCAGCAGCTTAGCTCTGGGGGGGTACAATGAGCAGTTCTTC. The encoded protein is CASSLALGGYNEQFF.

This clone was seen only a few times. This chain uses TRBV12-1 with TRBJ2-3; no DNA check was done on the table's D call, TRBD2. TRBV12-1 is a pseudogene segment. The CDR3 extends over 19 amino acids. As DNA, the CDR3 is TGTGCCAGCAGCTTTCTTCCTAGCGGGGCTGTCGTGGGCACAGATACGCAGTATTTT. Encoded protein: CASSFLPSGAVVGTDTQYF.

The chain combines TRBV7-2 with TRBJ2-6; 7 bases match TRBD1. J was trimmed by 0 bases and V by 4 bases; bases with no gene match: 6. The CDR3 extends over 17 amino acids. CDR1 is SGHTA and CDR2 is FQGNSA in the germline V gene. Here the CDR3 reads CASSSQDRSSGANVLTF. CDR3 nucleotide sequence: TGTGCCAGCAGCTCCCAGGACAGGAGCTCTGGGGCCAACGTCCTGACTTTC.